This T cell receptor beta chain derives from a study of cytomegalovirus exposure and HLA in healthy donors. Use of 60 Vbeta and 13 Jbeta primers characterized the PCR. TCRdb keeps only in-frame clones here, not all; method: immunoSEQ multiplex PCR. The repertoire holds about 120,000 clones, with roughly two thirds as singletons. This CDR3 is 16 amino acids long. The ends were cut back, 2 bases at V and 3 bases at J, with 13 bases in the middle. Germline CDR1 and CDR2: SGHAT and FQDESV (reference sequence). The genes are TRBV11-1 and TRBJ1-4, with a tentative D call TRBD1 (5 bases). This TCR came from a man younger than 35 in good health and CMV-seropositive. Sequences were obtained from PBMCs. CDR3 coding DNA: TGTGCCAGCAGCTTAAGGGGCGGCGCACCTAATGAAAAACTGTTTTTT. Translating gives CASSLRGGAPNEKLFF. The variable domain in full, with the rest retrieved from reference TRBV11-1 and TRBJ1-4, is EAEVAQSPRYKITEKSQAVAFWCDPISGHATLYWYRQILGQGPELLVQFQDESVVDDSQLPKDRFSAERLKGVDSTLKIQPAELGDSAMYLCASSLRGGAPNEKLFFGSGTQLSVL.